These T cell receptor beta chains were read from a single sample in a study of blood T cell repertoires in COVID-19. Assay used: immunoSEQ multiplex PCR; TCRdb lists only in-frame clones, some missing. The data show roughly 300,000 clones, 70% to 90% seen once. The source material was peripheral blood. These receptors came from a woman aged 45-60 years who had recovered from COVID-19. Each CDR3 is given with its conserved first and last residue. The order of the fields is D gene, clone size, V gene, J gene, CDR3 protein, CDR3 DNA. The D gene is left open where the match is weak. The size field is filled for only some rows; it gives once, few, many or a size class.

NA	NA	TRBV7-8	TRBJ1-2	CASSPIEGYTF	TGTGCCAGCAGCCCTATCGAAGGCTACACCTTC
NA	few	TRBV6-2/TRBV6-3	TRBJ1-2	CASSYYGLLNGYTF	TGTGCCAGCAGTTACTACGGACTCCTGAATGGCTACACCTTC
TRBD1	NA	TRBV28	TRBJ1-4	CASSPGQTNEKLFF	TGTGCCAGCAGCCCGGGACAGACTAATGAAAAACTGTTTTTT
NA	NA	TRBV4-1	TRBJ2-1	CASSPRDSYNEQFF	TGCGCCAGCAGCCCCCGGGACTCTTACAATGAGCAGTTCTTC
NA	NA	TRBV15	TRBJ1-2	CATSRDRGRGRDGYTF	TGTGCCACCAGCAGAGATCGTGGCAGGGGAAGGGATGGCTACACCTTC
TRBD1	once	TRBV6-6	TRBJ1-5	CASSYSFGGGGQPQHF	TGTGCCAGCAGTTACTCATTCGGAGGGGGCGGTCAGCCCCAGCATTTT
NA	NA	TRBV5-1	TRBJ1-1	CASSLQEYTEAFF	TGCGCCAGCAGCTTGCAGGAATACACTGAAGCTTTCTTT
TRBD2	NA	TRBV6-1	TRBJ2-1	CASSARLTSGSGNEQFF	TGTGCCAGCAGTGCCCGCCTGACTAGCGGGAGCGGCAATGAGCAGTTCTTC
TRBD1	NA	TRBV19	TRBJ1-2	CASSTGTGDGYTF	TGTGCCAGTAGTACCGGGACAGGGGATGGCTACACCTTC
NA	NA	TRBV6-2/TRBV6-3	TRBJ2-1	CASSSVAGTGNEQFF	TGTGCCAGCAGTTCAGTTGCGGGAACTGGCAATGAGCAGTTCTTC
TRBD1	NA	TRBV4-3	TRBJ1-1	CASSLDRAGTEAFF	TGCGCCAGCAGCCTCGACAGGGCGGGAACTGAAGCTTTCTTT
NA	NA	TRBV28	TRBJ2-7	CASSFQGGSYEQYF	TGTGCCAGCAGTTTCCAGGGGGGCTCCTACGAGCAGTACTTC
TRBD2	NA	TRBV12-3/TRBV12-4	TRBJ2-5	CASSFALAGGRYF	TGTGCCAGCAGTTTCGCACTAGCGGGGGGCCGGTACTTC
TRBD2	NA	TRBV15	TRBJ2-2	CATTPYRTSPGELFF	TGTGCCACCACCCCGTATAGGACTAGCCCGGGGGAGCTGTTTTTT
TRBD2	once	TRBV27	TRBJ2-7	CASSLPGLAGVREQYF	TGTGCCAGCAGTTTACCGGGACTAGCGGGCGTCAGGGAGCAGTACTTC
NA	NA	TRBV28	TRBJ2-1	CASFNRLNEQFF	TGTGCCAGCTTCAACAGGCTCAATGAGCAGTTCTTC
TRBD1	NA	TRBV28	TRBJ1-5	CAISDRAYSNQPQHF	TGTGCCATCTCGGACAGGGCGTATAGCAATCAGCCCCAGCATTTT
TRBD1	NA	TRBV19	TRBJ2-5	CASNPTGGWKTQYF	TGTGCCAGTAATCCGACAGGGGGATGGAAGACCCAGTACTTC
NA	NA	TRBV3-1/TRBV3-2	TRBJ2-1	CASSQDRDEQFF	TGTGCCAGCAGCCAAGACAGGGATGAGCAGTTCTTC
NA	NA	TRBV27	TRBJ1-6	CASSWQGWNSPLHF	TGTGCCAGCAGTTGGCAGGGTTGGAATTCACCCCTCCACTTT
TRBD1	NA	TRBV7-9	TRBJ2-7	CASSLSFSQGAEISYEQYF	TGTGCCAGCAGCTTATCCTTCAGTCAGGGGGCGGAGATCTCCTACGAGCAGTACTTC
NA	NA	TRBV11-2	TRBJ1-2	CASNSQLAETNYGYTF	TGTGCCAGCAACTCCCAGTTAGCCGAGACTAACTATGGCTACACCTTC
TRBD2	NA	TRBV4-2	TRBJ2-5	CASSQAGSGVETQYF	TGTGCCAGCAGCCAAGCGGGTAGCGGGGTAGAGACCCAGTACTTC
TRBD1	NA	TRBV28	TRBJ1-1	CASSLWDRGQTEAFF	TGTGCCAGCAGTTTATGGGACAGGGGGCAAACTGAAGCTTTCTTT
NA	NA	TRBV19	TRBJ2-1	CASSILRRGHEQFF	TGTGCCAGTAGTATACTCCGTCGCGGTCATGAGCAGTTCTTC
NA	NA	TRBV4-1	TRBJ1-5	CASSQEASSSNQPQHF	TGCGCCAGCAGCCAAGAGGCCTCCAGTAGCAATCAGCCCCAGCATTTT
TRBD1	few	TRBV19	TRBJ1-5	CASKQGAVNSNQPQHF	TGTGCCAGTAAGCAGGGGGCGGTAAATAGCAATCAGCCCCAGCATTTT
TRBD2	NA	TRBV4-2	TRBJ2-3	CASSRTSGTSTDTQYF	TGTGCCAGCAGCCGGACTAGCGGGACTAGCACAGATACGCAGTATTTT
TRBD2	NA	TRBV3-1/TRBV3-2	TRBJ2-1	CASSPAQAGGPSYNEQFF	TGTGCCAGCAGCCCCGCTCAAGCGGGGGGGCCATCCTACAATGAGCAGTTCTTC
NA	once	TRBV20-1	TRBJ2-1	CSASSIMRGSYNEQFF	TGCAGTGCTAGTTCAATCATGCGAGGCTCCTACAATGAGCAGTTCTTC
NA	NA	TRBV27	TRBJ1-5	CASSPSRQGQPQHF	TGTGCCAGCAGTCCCTCCAGGCAGGGGCAGCCCCAGCATTTT
NA	NA	TRBV10-3	TRBJ2-7	CAISDEEFHEQYF	TGTGCCATCAGTGACGAGGAATTCCACGAGCAGTACTTC
NA	once	TRBV7-9	TRBJ1-2	CASSLGGRGGYTF	TGTGCCAGCAGCTTAGGGGGGCGAGGTGGCTACACCTTC
TRBD2	NA	TRBV15	TRBJ2-1	CATSTSGGSEQFF	TGTGCCACCAGCACTAGCGGGGGGTCTGAGCAGTTCTTC
TRBD2	NA	TRBV28	TRBJ2-1	CASSSLSGRSYNEQFF	TGTGCCAGCAGCTCCCTCAGCGGGAGGTCCTACAATGAGCAGTTCTTC
TRBD1	NA	TRBV10-3	TRBJ1-2	CAISERTGIGYGYTF	TGTGCCATCAGTGAAAGGACAGGGATCGGCTATGGCTACACCTTC
TRBD1	NA	TRBV19	TRBJ1-2	CASSTGDRARDHYGYTF	TGTGCCAGTAGTACGGGGGACAGGGCTCGGGACCACTATGGCTACACCTTC
TRBD2	NA	TRBV7-2	TRBJ2-5	CASRKPLAGDQETQYF	TGTGCCAGCAGGAAACCCCTGGCGGGAGACCAAGAGACCCAGTACTTC
TRBD1	NA	TRBV30	TRBJ2-7	CAGTALSSYEQYF	TGTGCCGGGACAGCGCTCAGCTCCTACGAGCAGTACTTC
NA	NA	TRBV5-6	TRBJ1-5	CASSQGQLRHQPQHF	TGTGCCAGCAGCCAAGGACAGCTCCGACATCAGCCCCAGCATTTT
TRBD2	NA	TRBV4-1	TRBJ2-2	CASSQTRGGPGGELFF	TGCGCCAGCAGCCAAACCCGGGGGGGCCCCGGCGGGGAGCTGTTTTTT
NA	NA	TRBV29-1	TRBJ2-1	CSVLALNEQFF	TGCAGCGTGTTAGCTTTAAATGAGCAGTTCTTC
NA	NA	TRBV14	TRBJ1-4	CASSQVLWGVAEKLFF	TGTGCCAGCAGCCAAGTACTATGGGGCGTAGCTGAAAAACTGTTTTTT
TRBD2	NA	TRBV27	TRBJ2-5	CASRGGQETQYF	TGTGCCAGCCGCGGGGGGCAAGAGACCCAGTACTTC
NA	NA	TRBV19	TRBJ1-2	CASSIDGGGYTF	TGTGCCAGTAGTATAGACGGTGGTGGCTACACCTTC
NA	NA	TRBV27	TRBJ1-2	CASSSPAGGDYGYTF	TGTGCCAGCAGTTCCCCGGCGGGTGGGGACTATGGCTACACCTTC
NA	NA	TRBV6-1	TRBJ1-5	CASRHRSYPPQPQHF	TGTGCCAGCAGACACAGGTCCTATCCCCCGCAGCCCCAGCATTTT
NA	NA	TRBV3-1/TRBV3-2	TRBJ1-2	CASSQDQGVSSITVGYTF	TGTGCCAGCAGCCAAGATCAAGGGGTTTCCTCCATTACAGTCGGCTACACCTTC
TRBD2	NA	TRBV6-5	TRBJ2-1	CASSSAGAPSNEQFF	TGTGCCAGCAGTTCAGCGGGAGCTCCTTCCAATGAGCAGTTCTTC
TRBD2	once	TRBV6-5	TRBJ2-3	CASSYSNLAGPETQYF	TGTGCCAGCAGTTACTCGAATCTAGCGGGTCCGGAGACGCAGTATTTT
NA	NA	TRBV18	TRBJ1-5	CASSPIRGRSQPQHF	TGTGCCAGCTCACCAATCAGGGGCAGGAGTCAGCCCCAGCATTTT
TRBD2	NA	TRBV7-6	TRBJ2-7	CASSLGLAGESYEQYF	TGTGCCAGCAGCTTAGGCTTAGCGGGAGAGTCCTACGAGCAGTACTTC
NA	NA	TRBV11-2	TRBJ2-5	CASSIGAIQETQYF	TGTGCCAGCAGCATAGGCGCAATCCAAGAGACCCAGTACTTC
NA	NA	TRBV7-9	TRBJ2-5	CASSTGTTRSETQYF	TGTGCCAGCAGCACCGGGACAACGCGTTCCGAGACCCAGTACTTC
NA	NA	TRBV10-3	TRBJ1-1	CAIGRTEIITEAFF	TGTGCCATCGGAAGAACAGAGATTATCACTGAAGCTTTCTTT
NA	few	TRBV6-6	TRBJ2-6	CASRTLTPGANVLTF	TGTGCCAGCAGGACCTTGACTCCTGGGGCCAACGTCCTGACTTTC
NA	once	TRBV15	TRBJ2-5	CATSSPLIETQYF	TGTGCCACCAGCAGCCCCCTTATTGAGACCCAGTACTTC
TRBD2	NA	TRBV7-9	TRBJ2-3	CASSGRPGTSKDTQYF	TGTGCCAGCAGCGGAAGGCCGGGGACTAGCAAAGATACGCAGTATTTT
NA	NA	TRBV19	TRBJ2-3	CASSIIQAGTDTQYF	TGTGCCAGTAGTATAATACAGGCTGGAACAGATACGCAGTATTTT
NA	few	TRBV7-2	TRBJ1-3	CASSRKSSSGNTIYF	TGTGCCAGCAGCCGCAAGTCGAGCTCTGGAAACACCATATATTTT